The source of this TCR beta chain is a study of T cell repertoires in cytomegalovirus infection (dated by TCRdb to between 2019 and 2020). Study-level background: Alongside well-studied HLA-B-restricted epitopes, the peptide stimulations were aimed at recently identified HLA-C-restricted CMV epitopes, whose presentation resists viral immunomodulation. Donor HLA type was relevant to the analysis, because carriage of CMV infection together with the matching HLA type was indicated by public TCR beta signatures. What the research found in general, with its limitations: In the ex vivo response, HLA-C-restricted CMV-specific TCR beta clonotypes were dominant, and in two of eight donors the single most frequent clonotype came from this HLA-C-restricted group. In both this cohort and an independent roughly 350-donor cohort, the cumulative frequency of public TCR beta family members distinguished carriers of CMV infection plus the relevant HLA type.

Ends trimmed: V by 5 bases, J by 1 base; bases unmatched to a gene: 13. CDR1 and CDR2 were assigned from the germline V gene as MGHRA and YSYEKL. The CDR3 contains 17 residues, cysteine and phenylalanine counted. Only CDR3 DNA is held: 51 bases, read in frame from base 1. TCRdb names Illumina HiSeq 1500 as the instrument used. Starting from the raw public reads, TCRdb applied fastp trimming at Q25, assembled clones with MiXCR and retained in-frame beta chains. Here each entry gathers all rows of one CDR3 protein and keeps the most common genes and DNA. This sample holds about 700,000 distinct CDR3 sequences; approximately 33% were observed only once. 18% of the sample is taken by the ten largest. Points on this clonotype: The antigen this receptor binds is unknown. Base qualities were left out, and no much larger clone turns up one base away.

Read against the paper, the sample's treatment or condition label means: in vitro stimulation with specific CMV peptide epitopes to enrich CMV-specific T cells. Specimen: cultured PBMCs, collected from culture after CMV antigen stimulation. The clonotype originates from a human donor in good health (CMV status not recorded). Some clones in this sample may be carry-over from other donors' samples. Recombination connected TRBV4-1 to TRBJ1-1; 7 nucleotides in the junction match TRBD1. This receptor carries the CDR3 CASSYVPWTGENTEAFF. The base sequence is TGCGCCAGCAGCTACGTTCCCTGGACAGGTGAGAACACTGAAGCTTTCTTT.